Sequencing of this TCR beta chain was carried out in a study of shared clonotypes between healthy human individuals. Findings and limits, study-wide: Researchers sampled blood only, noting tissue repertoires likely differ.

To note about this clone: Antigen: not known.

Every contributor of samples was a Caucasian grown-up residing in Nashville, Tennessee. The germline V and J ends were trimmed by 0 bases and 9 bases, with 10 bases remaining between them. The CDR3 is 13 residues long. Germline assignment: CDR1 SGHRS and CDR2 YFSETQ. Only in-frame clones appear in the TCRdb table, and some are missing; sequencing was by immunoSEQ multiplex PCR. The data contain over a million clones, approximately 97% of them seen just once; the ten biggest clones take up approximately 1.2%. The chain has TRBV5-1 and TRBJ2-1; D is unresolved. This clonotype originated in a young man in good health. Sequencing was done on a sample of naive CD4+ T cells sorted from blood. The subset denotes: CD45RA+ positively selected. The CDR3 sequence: CASSLGVLSEQFF. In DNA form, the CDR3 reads TGCGCCAGCAGCTTGGGAGTATTAAGTGAGCAGTTCTTC. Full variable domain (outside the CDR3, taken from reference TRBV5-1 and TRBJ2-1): KAGVTQTPRYLIKTRGQQVTLSCSPISGHRSVSWYQQTPGQGLQFLFEYFSETQRNKGNFPGRFSGRQFSNSRSEMNVSTLELGDSALYLCASSLGVLSEQFFGPGTRLTVL.